Sequencing of this TCR beta chain was carried out in a study of cytomegalovirus exposure and HLA in healthy donors listed by TCRdb under 2017. In the study overall: According to an earlier analysis of 550 to 700 of the donors, roughly 180 million T cells yielded 117 million unique TCR beta sequences and approximately 300 Gb of sequence data. About 280 gigabases of sequencing data and 75 million to 85 million unique TCR sequences made up an early release that covered fewer than 650 HLA-typed donors. The genetic ancestry cluster associated with self-reported Caucasian donors included over 65% of the approximately 430 genotyped donors. The study was designed to test whether signatures of past pathogen exposure could be identified by cataloging public T cell receptors. The study used immunosequencing to profile the T cell repertoires of 670 or so subjects and linked those repertoires to cytomegalovirus serostatus. In addition to the first cohort of 666 subjects, a separate validation cohort of approximately 130 different subjects was used. The study combined high-throughput TCR immunosequencing, statistical association of individual TCRs with disease status, and machine learning to predict cytomegalovirus infection status. In a later analysis, previously published TCR beta repertoires from several hundred donors were re-analyzed and high-resolution HLA genotyping was added so that TCR occurrence patterns could be studied. Rather than using new phenotypic data, the later analysis identified candidate immune exposures from TCR beta sequences and from how often those sequences occurred across donors. In an earlier analysis of 587 of the donors, high-throughput TCR beta sequencing was used to judge whether each TCR beta V gene segment behaved as functional or pseudogenic. Alongside the repertoire data, information on donor age, sex, ethnicity and CMV serostatus was compiled. Genome-wide SNP genotypes for about 65% of the roughly 700 donors were used in a later genetic analysis, which treated that subset as a discovery cohort. Every discovery cohort repertoire had been produced on one sequencing platform. HLA typing covered class I and class II loci at four-digit resolution. Typing coverage varied by locus: roughly 629-640 donors for A, B, C, DRB1 and DQB1; roughly 510 for DQA1; about 590 for DPA1; under 490 for DPB1. A handful of DR-DQ haplotypes were handled as single units for association and clustering because linkage in the cohort was strong. Among 300 to 500 genotyped donors of the cohort, an average of roughly 230,000 unique TCR beta nucleotide sequences was sequenced per donor, of which approximately 19% were non-productive.

The cohort was made up of about 670 healthy bone marrow donors. All cohort members were sampled while nominally healthy, although unrecorded immune exposures were likely present. The donor tested CMV seronegative, placing the donor among the roughly 350 seronegative members of the cohort. Each donor provided a peripheral blood sample, and peripheral blood mononuclear cells were used for TCR beta sequencing. Genomic DNA was extracted from the blood cell samples with the Qiagen DNeasy Blood Extraction Kit. The CDR3 holds 14 amino acids from the cysteine to the phenylalanine. Only the CDR3 part of the read is kept: 42 bases, read in frame from the first base. Taken from the germline V gene (reference sequence), the CDR1 and CDR2 loops are MNHEY and SMNVEV. The junction shows trimming of 7 bases on V and 3 bases on J, and the gene matches do not reach 6 bases of it. In regard to this clone: Its antigen remains unidentified. No much larger clone is present one base from it, and per-base qualities are unavailable.

Broad study findings and their caveats: Across donors, most TCR sequences were observed very rarely, whereas some public TCRs were present in many individuals. A cluster of highly shared sequence variants was judged likely to represent a technical artifact of the sequencing pipeline. In a later genetic analysis, fewer N-insertions in productive TCRs were reported among donors in an Asian-associated ancestry cluster than the approximately 670-donor mean. Presence/absence analyses assumed roughly uniform sequencing depth across donors, an assumption that may not hold. A later analysis reported that several top co-occurrence clusters appeared linked to parvovirus B19, influenza, CMV and Epstein-Barr virus. Cytomegalovirus status was reported to be diagnosed by the classifier with high specificity and sensitivity in both the original and validation cohorts. Immune exposure information for the cohort was limited to CMV serostatus. Strong co-occurrence of HLA alleles, especially DR and DQ, made assigning TCR associations to individual alleles difficult. Specific HLA alleles were associated with 18,000 or so TCR beta sequences at a false discovery rate of 0.05 in a later analysis. Correlated functional status among segregating V segments might reflect linkage disequilibrium, but an unknown experimental factor could not be ruled out. Some 15 rarely observed V segments, including chromosome 9 orphons, were excluded from the earlier analysis of just under 600 of the donors because counts were too low. Because the 87-base-pair reads could not distinguish some IMGT-functional V segments, including TRBV6-2 and TRBV6-3, those segments were excluded. Compared with equally common non-associated chains, HLA-associated TCR beta chains in a later analysis were more clonally expanded and had lower generation probabilities. This cohort had only TCR beta chains sequenced, and the lack of alpha or paired-chain data limited which features could be detected. A further reported finding was that TCR beta sequences accurately predicted the HLA-A and HLA-B alleles for most subjects in the first cohort. In a later analysis, most CMV-associated TCR beta chains were found to appear HLA-restricted, with HLA associations seemingly driven largely by CMV exposure. In an earlier analysis of several hundred of the donors, most TCR beta V segments were observed in productive rearrangements about 90% or about 30% of the time, broadly matching IMGT annotations. HLA typing was unavailable for some donors at each locus, so association tests used only the typed subset. A few of the identified cytomegalovirus-associated TCR beta chains were confirmed in vitro to be specific for cytomegalovirus antigens. The study listed 150 to 200 TCR beta chains as associated with cytomegalovirus. In a later genetic analysis, a missense DCLRE1C variant was associated with V-gene and J-gene trimming of TCR beta chains, and the association was replicated in an independent cohort. According to the authors, the approach could potentially be generalized to other disease states and immunological phenotypes. In a later analysis, the rate of TCR association differed among HLA loci, with DRB1 alleles having the most associated TCRs and HLA-C alleles having the fewest.

Library preparation employed the immunoSEQ multiplex PCR assay. For the multiplex PCR, a mixture combining 60 forward primers for TCR Vbeta segments and 13 reverse primers for TCR Jbeta segments was used. A multiplex PCR assay on genomic DNA amplified the CDR3 region of rearranged TCR beta genes. On the Illumina HiSeq System, the amplified TCR beta libraries were sequenced as 87-base-pair reads. As for how the authors treated the data: A later analysis counted approximately 84 million unique TCR beta chains across the 666 repertoires, and some 11 million of these chains were shared by at least two donors. To remove PCR and sequencing errors, raw reads were error-corrected and collapsed into unique sequences using a nearest-neighbor algorithm that merged closely related sequences. To assign V, D and J gene segments, CDR3 sequences were aligned to IMGT reference sequences. For a sequence to be retained, a match of at least six nucleotides was required to both a V gene segment and a J gene segment. Rearrangements were classified as productive when the CDR3 lacked stop codons and remained in frame with V and J, and all other rearrangements were classified as non-productive. Following IMGT convention, CDR3 was defined as the stretch from the second conserved V-encoded cysteine to the conserved J-encoded phenylalanine. The earlier analysis of 587 of the donors excluded any sequence lacking an unambiguous match to a single V gene segment. In an earlier analysis of several hundred of the donors, V segments were called functional above 56.7% productive rearrangements and were called segregating when the between-donor standard deviation exceeded 5%. A statistical classification framework was developed to diagnose cytomegalovirus status using the catalog of TCR beta chain sequences. V and J gene assignment, in a later analysis, came from comparing TCR nucleotide sequences with IMGT/GENE-DB human TR gene sequences. In a later analysis, CDR3 sequences and most-parsimonious VDJ recombination scenarios were assigned using the TCRdist pipeline. In a later analysis, each TCR beta chain was defined by its CDR3 amino acid sequence together with its V-gene family, and reads lacking a unique V-gene family were excluded. A later analysis removed 450 to 600 highly shared, low-generation-probability nucleotide sequences to deal with suspected cross-contamination and a sequencing artifact. A later analysis calculated a clonal expansion index for each public chain from normalized within-repertoire ranks of inferred template counts. A later analysis computed generation probabilities with a VDJ recombination model fitted to out-of-frame rearrangements, and checked the results against IGoR. In a later analysis, TCR-TCR, TCR-HLA and TCR-CMV co-occurrence was scored with hypergeometric tests, and a repertoire-size bias correction was applied to TCR pairs. To estimate false discovery rates, a later analysis permuted the HLA or CMV assignments 20 times. In a later analysis, co-occurring TCRs were grouped using DBSCAN, with TCRdist sequence similarity added in when clustering inside HLA-allele-positive subsets. Co-occurrence clustering excluded repertoires with fewer than 30,000 or more than 120,000 public chains, plus five with anomalous nucleotide sharing. Drawn from immuneACCESS, this table holds only the in-frame rearrangements with V and J called that TCRdb kept. Clones are partly lost; checked studies trace under half to an unresolved V gene and leave the rest unexplained. Clone size and V and J calls were adopted from that table, with D and trimming inferred from the DNA. The sample data list roughly 100,000 clones, and 76% of these were observed just once. Around 4.1% of the sample is held by the ten biggest clonotypes.

The sequenced sample consisted of PBMCs. The clonotype was recovered from a man aged 35 to 55 in good health and CMV-seronegative. Recombination joined TRBV27 with TRBJ1-2, with 9 bases matching TRBD1. The DNA sequence is given as TGTGCCAGCAACGACGGACAGGGGCACTATGGCTACACCTTC. Translated, it reads CASNDGQGHYGYTF.